What follows are 25 T cell receptor beta chains derived from one specimen sequenced in a study of blood T cell repertoires in COVID-19 (dated by TCRdb to 2018 to 2020). Libraries were prepared through the immunoSEQ multiplex PCR assay. TCRdb provides this immuneACCESS table in a form limited to in-frame rearrangements. Some clones are lacking; in checked studies, under half of them reflect an unresolved V gene, and why the rest are absent is not known. The sample table records some 130,000 clones; less than 85% of these occur just once. Approximately 17% of the sample rests with the top ten. Sequenced input: peripheral blood. Receptors were obtained from an elderly woman with acute or convalescent COVID-19.

The V call is TRBV5-8, the J call TRBJ1-5; D is ambiguous. The germline gives CDR1 SGHTS, CDR2 YDEGEE. The CDR3 consists of 13 residues. Trimming cost V 0 bases and J 7 bases, with 8 bases left between them. CDR3 sequence reads: CASSLAYGQPQHF. CDR3 bases: TGTGCCAGCAGCTTGGCCTACGGGCAGCCCCAGCATTTT.

A note on this clone: An end of the junction does not agree with germline; a read error may underlie this. V is TRBV9 and J is TRBJ1-1, with 9 bases aligning to TRBD1. There are 13 residues in the CDR3. Germline assignment: CDR1 SGDLS and CDR2 YYNGEE. The DNA of the CDR3 is TGTGCCAGCAGCGTTTCCGGGACAGGGCCAACCGCCTTT. Translated, it gives CASSVSGTGPTAF.

The rearrangement uses TRBV5-8 and TRBJ1-2, with TRBD1 matching 12 bases. Looked up from germline, CDR1 is SGHTS and CDR2 is YDEGEE. V was clipped by 5 bases and J by 4 bases; unmatched bases: 6. The CDR3 runs to 15 residues. Here the CDR3 reads CASRWGTGGIYGYTF. The CDR3 DNA reads as TGTGCCAGCAGATGGGGGACAGGGGGCATCTATGGCTACACCTTC.

The chain combines TRBV4-3 with TRBJ1-1, with TRBD1 matching 8 bases. This CDR3 is 17 amino acids long. The J segment lost 2 bases and the V segment lost 1 base, leaving 9 bases of the junction unmatched. Germline V gives CDR1 LGHNA, CDR2 YSLEER. The CDR3 DNA sequence: TGCGCCAGCAGCCAAGTCTACGGACAGGGAGTTAACACTGAAGCTTTCTTT. Protein sequence: CASSQVYGQGVNTEAFF.

The chain recombines TRBV19 with TRBJ1-1; no reliable D call. The V end was cut by 3 bases, the J end by 5 bases, with 13 bases between. CDR3 size: 14 residues. Germline CDR1 is LNHDA and CDR2 is SQIVND (reference sequence). The CDR3 sequence is CASSIRRHSTEAFF. Here the CDR3 DNA reads TGTGCCAGTAGTATTCGGCGGCATTCGACTGAAGCTTTCTTT.

CDR3 DNA sequence: TGTGCCAGCAGCCACACCACAGTTTTCTCTGGAAACACCATATATTTT. It codes for CASSHTTVFSGNTIYF. V and J are TRBV7-9 and TRBJ1-3, with D unclear. Trimming removed 5 bases at V and 0 bases at J, with 14 bases between. CDR3 length: 16 residues. The germline gives CDR1 SEHNR, CDR2 FQNEAQ (reference sequence).

The rearrangement joins TRBV10-2 to TRBJ1-5; 8 bases map to TRBD1. After removal of 7 bases from V and 6 bases from J, the junction contained 8 bases not matched to a gene. Germline V gives CDR1 WSHSY, CDR2 SAAADI. The CDR3 extends over 14 amino acids. In DNA, the CDR3 is TGCGCCAGCATGGTTCCAGGGGGCACTCAGCCCCAGCATTTT. The encoded protein is CASMVPGGTQPQHF.

V gene TRBV6-1 combines with J gene TRBJ1-1, with a tentative D call TRBD1 (6 bases). Germline CDR1 is MNHNS and CDR2 is SASEGT. The CDR3 has 15 residues. Trimming left V 3 bases short and J 1 base short, with 12 bases between. In DNA, the CDR3 is TGTGCCAGCAGTGATCCGGGACAACCGAACACTGAAGCTTTCTTT. As protein: CASSDPGQPNTEAFF.

CDR3 DNA sequence: TGTGCCAGCAGCTCTAGCGGGAGGGCGGTAAATGAGCAGTTCTTC. Translating it yields CASSSSGRAVNEQFF. The V call is TRBV7-8, the J call TRBJ2-1; TRBD2 aligns across 12 bases. The CDR3 length is 15 residues. Trimming at V came to 4 bases and at J to 7 bases, leaving 5 bases not matched to a gene. Germline CDR1 is SGHVS and CDR2 is FQNEAQ. Combining the CDR3 with reference TRBV7-8 and TRBJ2-1 gives the whole variable domain GAGVSQSPRYKVAKRGQDVALRCDPISGHVSLFWYQQALGQGPEFLTYFQNEAQLDKSGLPSDRFFAERPEGSVSTLKIQRTQQEDSAVYLCASSSSGRAVNEQFFGPGTRLTVL.

This clone was counted a few times. The chain carries TRBV7-2 and TRBJ1-1; D ambiguous. CDR1 SGHTA and CDR2 FQGNSA come from the germline V gene. This CDR3 is built from 14 residues. Trimming removed 4 bases from V and 1 base from J, with 10 bases in between. CDR3 in DNA: TGTGCCAGCAGCTCGAATTGGCAGAACACTGAAGCTTTCTTT. It translates to CASSSNWQNTEAFF.

The J gene is TRBJ2-3, the V gene TRBV18; 7 bases fit TRBD2. The germline V gene encodes CDR1 KGHSH and CDR2 LQKENI. The CDR3 loop spans 14 amino acids. V was pared by 5 bases and J by 2 bases, with 4 bases of the junction left unmatched. CDR3 nucleotides: TGTGCCAGCTCAAGGGACTATCTCACAGATACGCAGTATTTT. Encoded protein: CASSRDYLTDTQYF.

DNA for the CDR3: TGTGCCAGCCCCTCCGACAGGGGGCTTGGAAACACCATATATTTT. Residues: CASPSDRGLGNTIYF. V usage is TRBV6-5 and J usage is TRBJ1-3; 10 bases map to TRBD1. Germline V lookup: CDR1 MNHEY, CDR2 SVGAGI. With V trimmed by 8 bases and J by 3 bases, 7 bases remained unmatched. The length of the CDR3 is 15 residues.

This rearrangement joins TRBV6-5 to TRBJ1-2; TRBD1 matches 7 bases. CDR3 length: 15 amino acids. Germline CDR1 and CDR2: MNHEY and SVGAGI. The V and J ends lost 1 base and 7 bases, in that order; junction bases with no gene match: 9. DNA of the CDR3: TGTGCCAGCAGTTACTTGGGACAGAAAGTGCGTGGCTACACCTTC. Translation gives CASSYLGQKVRGYTF.

The chain couples TRBV5-1 to TRBJ1-1; TRBD1 is a possible D gene (5 bases). The germline CDR1 and CDR2 sequences are SGHRS and YFSETQ. The length of the CDR3 is 14 residues. V lost 4 bases to trimming and J lost 4 bases, with 14 bases between them. CDR3 DNA: TGCGCCAGCAGCACAGGACAAATAGTCACTGAAGCTTTCTTT. This encodes CASSTGQIVTEAFF.

The rearrangement links TRBV3-1 (or the pseudogene TRBV3-2) to TRBJ2-7; D is perhaps TRBD1 (5 bases). Trimming removed 2 bases at V and 4 bases at J, with 12 bases between. CDR1 is LGHDT and CDR2 is YNNKEL in the germline V gene (reference sequence). The CDR3 totals 14 residues. Here the CDR3 reads CASSQQWGLYEQYF. Written as DNA, the CDR3 is TGTGCCAGCAGCCAACAGTGGGGCTTGTACGAGCAGTACTTC.

This clone was seen a single time. The chain employs TRBV5-1 and TRBJ2-5; the match to TRBD1 covers 10 bases. Trimming cost V 6 bases and J 5 bases; bases outside gene matches: 7. CDR3 length: 14 amino acids. The germline gives CDR1 SGHRS, CDR2 YFSETQ. The CDR3 region is CASKEGTGAETQYF. CDR3 DNA sequence: TGCGCCAGCAAGGAGGGGACAGGGGCCGAGACCCAGTACTTC.

This clone was recorded at least ten times. The chain uses TRBV7-9 and TRBJ1-6; the D gene is possibly TRBD1 (6 bases). Per the germline V gene, CDR1 is SEHNR and CDR2 is FQNEAQ (reference sequence). The CDR3 is 16 residues long. The V end was cut by 4 bases, the J end by 7 bases, with 17 bases between. CDR3 coding DNA: TGTGCCAGCAGCTACTCCCAGGGGTTCTACAATTCACCCCTCCACTTT. It is translated as CASSYSQGFYNSPLHF.

The genes are TRBV12-3 or TRBV12-4 and TRBJ2-5; TRBD1 might be the D (6 bases). V was clipped by 6 bases and J by 4 bases, with 12 bases between them. There are 13 residues in the CDR3. CDR3 in DNA: TGTGCCAGCAGACTTGGACAGACAGAGACCCAGTACTTC. Residues: CASRLGQTETQYF.

This clone was detected a few times. The chain joins TRBV4-3 to TRBJ2-5; 8 bases agree with TRBD1. The V segment lost 0 bases and the J segment 5 bases; nucleotides outside the gene matches: 11. The CDR3 spans 17 residues. Germline V gene sequence: CDR1 LGHNA, CDR2 YSLEER. CDR3 sequence (DNA): TGCGCCAGCAGCCAAGATAGTACCCAGGGGGCAACGGAGACCCAGTACTTC. This sequence encodes CASSQDSTQGATETQYF.

This sequence joins TRBV10-3 and TRBJ1-5; 8 nucleotides align to TRBD1. Looked up from germline, CDR1 is ENHRY and CDR2 is SYGVKD. The CDR3 has 16 residues. J lost 3 bases, V lost 4 bases, and 8 bases had no gene match. The CDR3 DNA sequence: TGTGCCATCAGTGCCTCACAGGGGGAGGACAATCAGCCCCAGCATTTT. As protein: CAISASQGEDNQPQHF.

The CDR3 DNA follows: TGTGCCATCCGAGGGGGACAGGGGTACACTGAAGCTTTCTTT. Protein: CAIRGGQGYTEAFF. This chain joins TRBV10-3 and TRBJ1-1; 10 nucleotides match TRBD1. The germline V gene encodes CDR1 ENHRY and CDR2 SYGVKD. The J segment lost 3 bases and the V segment lost 8 bases, leaving 6 bases of the junction unmatched. The CDR3 is 14 amino acids.

The V call is TRBV10-2, the J call TRBJ2-2; 10 bases map to TRBD1. This CDR3 contains 15 residues. With V trimmed by 4 bases and J by 4 bases, 3 bases remained unmatched. Germline CDR1 WSHSY, CDR2 SAAADI. Written as DNA, the CDR3 is TGCGCCAGCAGTGGGACAGGGGGGATCACCGGGGAGCTGTTTTTT. Amino acids: CASSGTGGITGELFF.

There are a few counts of this clone. The V and J genes are TRBV7-8 and TRBJ1-1; 9 nucleotides match TRBD1. From germline, CDR1 is SGHVS and CDR2 FQNEAQ. The ends lost 4 bases at V and 5 bases at J; junction bases unmatched: 5. The CDR3 length is 14 residues. The CDR3 is CASSSTGQGTEAFF. CDR3 DNA: TGTGCCAGCAGCTCGACGGGACAGGGAACTGAAGCTTTCTTT.

This chain connects TRBV6-5 to TRBJ1-2; no definite D call. The CDR3 sequence is 13 residues long. V was pared by 6 bases and J by 1 base, with 9 bases between. Germline values: CDR1 MNHEY, CDR2 SVGAGI. The CDR3 loop reads CASRVVSNYGYTF. The CDR3 DNA follows: TGTGCCAGCAGGGTAGTGAGTAACTATGGCTACACCTTC.

The CDR3, as DNA: TGTGCCAGCAGCTTGGGGCTAGCGGGGGCCTTAGCCAAAAACATTCAGTACTTC. Translation: CASSLGLAGALAKNIQYF. The chain joins TRBV5-8 to TRBJ2-4; 10 nucleotides match TRBD2. Germline assignment: CDR1 SGHTS and CDR2 YDEGEE. V lost 0 bases, J lost 0 bases, and 6 bases stayed unmatched. CDR3 length: 18 residues.